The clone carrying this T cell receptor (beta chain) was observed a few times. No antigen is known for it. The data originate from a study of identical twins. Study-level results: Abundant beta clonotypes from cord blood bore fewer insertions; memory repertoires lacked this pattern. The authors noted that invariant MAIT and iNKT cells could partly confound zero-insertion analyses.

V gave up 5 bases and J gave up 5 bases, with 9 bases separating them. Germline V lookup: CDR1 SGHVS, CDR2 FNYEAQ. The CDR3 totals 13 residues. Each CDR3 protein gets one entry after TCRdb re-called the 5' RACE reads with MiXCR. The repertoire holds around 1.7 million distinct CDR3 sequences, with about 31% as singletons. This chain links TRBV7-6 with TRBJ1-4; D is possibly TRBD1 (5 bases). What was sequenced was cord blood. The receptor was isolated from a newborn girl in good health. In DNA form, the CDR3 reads TGTGCCAGCAGCACCGACAGAAATGAAAAACTGTTTTTT. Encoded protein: CASSTDRNEKLFF.